This is a list of T cell receptor beta chains from one sample in a study of blood T cell repertoires in COVID-19. The table came from immunoSEQ multiplex PCR; TCRdb's copy has only in-frame clones and leaves some out. The sample yields about 100,000 clones, 86% seen once. Sequencing was carried out using peripheral blood. All receptors derive from an elderly man with acute or convalescent COVID-19. CDR3s include the opening cysteine and the closing phenylalanine or tryptophan. The order of the fields is D gene, clone size, J gene, V gene, CDR3 DNA, CDR3 protein. A D gene is named only where the DNA matches it firmly. For some rows the clone size is stated as once, few or many, or as a class when expanded; others skip it.

>.|.|TRBJ2-1|TRBV7-2
TGTGCCAGCAGCTTACTAGAGAGTGAGCAGTTCTTC
CASSLLESEQFF
>.|.|TRBJ1-2|TRBV30
TGTGCCTGGGCCACAGGGCCTTATGGCTACACCTTC
CAWATGPYGYTF
>.|.|TRBJ2-7|TRBV6-4
TGTGCCAGCAGTGACGCAAAACAGGACAGCGAGCAGTACTTC
CASSDAKQDSEQYF
>.|.|TRBJ2-1|TRBV11-1
TGTGCCAGCAGCTTAGTGGACTTTTACAATGAGCAGTTCTTC
CASSLVDFYNEQFF
>.|.|TRBJ2-2|TRBV29-1
TGCAGCGTTGAAAGGGGTACGAACACCGGGGAGCTGTTTTTT
CSVERGTNTGELFF
>TRBD2|.|TRBJ2-2|TRBV7-2
TGTGCCAGCAGCGCACGACTAGCGGACACCGGGGAGCTGTTTTTT
CASSARLADTGELFF
>.|.|TRBJ1-6|TRBV2
TGTGCCAGCAGCAGACAGCCTTTTAATTCACCCCTCCACTTT
CASSRQPFNSPLHF
>TRBD2|.|TRBJ2-2|TRBV2
TGTGCCAGCAGCCGGACTAGCGGGGGGAACACCGGGGAGCTGTTTTTT
CASSRTSGGNTGELFF
>TRBD2|.|TRBJ2-1|TRBV7-2
TGTGCCAGCAGTTCCAGCGGGGTGGAGCAGTTCTTC
CASSSSGVEQFF
>TRBD2|few|TRBJ2-7|TRBV6-1
TGTGCCAGCAGTGCCCAGATCCCGTCTAGCGGGCCCTCCTACGAGCAGTACTTC
CASSAQIPSSGPSYEQYF
>.|.|TRBJ1-2|TRBV5-1
TGCGCCAGCAGCTTGGCCCAGACGGGTTCTGGCTACACCTTC
CASSLAQTGSGYTF
>.|.|TRBJ1-4|TRBV5-1
TGCGCCAGCAGCTTGGGGGGCTTCGGGCCAAGGGAAAAACTGTTTTTT
CASSLGGFGPREKLFF
>.|.|TRBJ2-7|TRBV28
TGTGCCAGCAGTTGGAGGGACTCCTACGAGCAGTACTTC
CASSWRDSYEQYF
>.|once|TRBJ2-5|TRBV6-1
TGTGCCAGCAGTGAAGGGTCTTTGACTTTCCAAGAGACCCAGTACTTC
CASSEGSLTFQETQYF